Only a few counts were recorded for the clone carrying this TCR beta chain. What it binds is unknown. This sample was included in a study of T cell repertoires in cytomegalovirus infection. A single record per CDR3 protein comes from TCRdb applying MiXCR to the reads. Here the sample spans fewer than 900,000 distinct CDR3 sequences, almost 30% being singletons. Trimming cost V 1 base and J 8 bases; bases outside gene matches: 3. Germline V lookup: CDR1 SGHKS, CDR2 YYEKEE (reference sequence). The length of the CDR3 is 13 residues. The sequencing used cultured CD8+ T cells from PBMCs, collected from culture after CMV antigen stimulation. This sequence joins TRBV5-5 and TRBJ2-1; 7 bases agree with TRBD2. The receptor comes from a human donor in good health (CMV status not recorded). Some clones in this sample may be carry-over from other donors' samples. The CDR3: CASSLRLADEQFF. The DNA for the CDR3 is TGTGCCAGCAGCTTGCGACTAGCAGATGAGCAGTTCTTC.